The rows below give T cell receptor beta chains drawn from one sample of a study of cytomegalovirus exposure and HLA in healthy donors. Profiling relied on immunoSEQ multiplex PCR, and the TCRdb table lists in-frame clones only, not all of them. The repertoire has 150,000 to 200,000 clones, 75% to 85% of them found once; the top ten carry less than 9%. Sequencing was carried out using PBMCs. The receptors originated from a male donor in good health and CMV-seropositive. CDR3s include the opening cysteine and the closing phenylalanine or tryptophan. Each record gives: clone size, D gene, V gene, J gene, CDR3 protein, CDR3 DNA. A D gene is named only where the DNA matches it firmly. Expanded clones are given a class, and other clones once, few, many or no size at all.

clone_size: .; d_call: TRBD2; v_call: TRBV18; j_call: TRBJ2-7; cdr3_aa: CASSPLAGGNSYEQYF; cdr3_nt: TGTGCCAGCTCACCCCTAGCGGGGGGAAACTCCTACGAGCAGTACTTC
clone_size: .; d_call: .; v_call: TRBV25-1; j_call: TRBJ1-1; cdr3_aa: CASSQGRAFF; cdr3_nt: TGTGCCAGCAGTCAGGGGAGAGCTTTCTTT
clone_size: once; d_call: .; v_call: TRBV6-5; j_call: TRBJ1-2; cdr3_aa: CASKGRANYGYTF; cdr3_nt: TGTGCCAGCAAGGGCAGGGCCAACTATGGCTACACCTTC
clone_size: once; d_call: .; v_call: TRBV7-2; j_call: TRBJ1-1; cdr3_aa: CASSLELNTEAFF; cdr3_nt: TGTGCCAGCAGCTTAGAGCTGAACACTGAAGCTTTCTTT
clone_size: few; d_call: .; v_call: TRBV25-1; j_call: TRBJ1-2; cdr3_aa: CASSEFGRGSDGYTF; cdr3_nt: TGTGCCAGCAGTGAATTTGGGAGGGGTTCGGATGGCTACACCTTC
clone_size: .; d_call: .; v_call: TRBV13; j_call: TRBJ1-2; cdr3_aa: CASSLAGRGYGYTF; cdr3_nt: TGTGCCAGCAGCTTAGCAGGTCGGGGGTATGGCTACACCTTC
clone_size: .; d_call: .; v_call: TRBV12-2; j_call: TRBJ1-5; cdr3_aa: CASRLTWTGDSNQPQHF; cdr3_nt: TGTGCAAGTCGCTTAACCTGGACAGGAGATAGCAATCAGCCCCAGCATTTT
clone_size: few; d_call: TRBD1; v_call: TRBV2; j_call: TRBJ1-1; cdr3_aa: CASSDRGRTAFF; cdr3_nt: TGTGCCAGCAGTGACAGGGGGCGCACGGCTTTCTTT
clone_size: .; d_call: .; v_call: TRBV7-3; j_call: TRBJ2-2; cdr3_aa: CASSRVQVIHTGELFF; cdr3_nt: TGTGCCAGCAGCCGCGTGCAAGTTATTCACACCGGGGAGCTGTTTTTT
clone_size: few; d_call: TRBD1; v_call: TRBV29-1; j_call: TRBJ1-3; cdr3_aa: CSLRGRGNTIYF; cdr3_nt: TGCAGCCTCAGGGGGCGCGGAAACACCATATATTTT
clone_size: .; d_call: .; v_call: TRBV30; j_call: TRBJ1-5; cdr3_aa: CAWSGRADQPQHF; cdr3_nt: TGTGCCTGGAGTGGGAGGGCCGATCAGCCCCAGCATTTT
clone_size: .; d_call: TRBD2; v_call: TRBV6-6; j_call: TRBJ2-1; cdr3_aa: CASSRLANNEQFF; cdr3_nt: TGTGCCAGCAGTCGACTAGCGAACAATGAGCAGTTCTTC
clone_size: .; d_call: TRBD2; v_call: TRBV29-1; j_call: TRBJ2-3; cdr3_aa: CSVGGRGGTDTQYF; cdr3_nt: TGCAGCGTTGGAGGTCGGGGGGGGACAGATACGCAGTATTTT
clone_size: .; d_call: .; v_call: TRBV4-3; j_call: TRBJ2-3; cdr3_aa: CASSPSGTDTQYF; cdr3_nt: TGCGCCAGCAGCCCTTCGGGGACAGATACGCAGTATTTT
clone_size: .; d_call: .; v_call: TRBV15; j_call: TRBJ1-2; cdr3_aa: CATSPRSVSYGYTF; cdr3_nt: TGTGCCACCAGCCCCCGAAGCGTCAGCTATGGCTACACCTTC
clone_size: .; d_call: .; v_call: TRBV7-6; j_call: TRBJ1-1; cdr3_aa: CASSLEAGQNTEAFF; cdr3_nt: TGTGCCAGCAGCTTAGAGGCGGGGCAGAACACTGAAGCTTTCTTT
clone_size: .; d_call: .; v_call: TRBV7-9; j_call: TRBJ2-7; cdr3_aa: CASSLTQGPDEQYF; cdr3_nt: TGTGCCAGCAGCTTAACACAGGGTCCCGACGAGCAGTACTTC
clone_size: .; d_call: .; v_call: TRBV4-3; j_call: TRBJ1-6; cdr3_aa: CASSQDRFTNSPLHF; cdr3_nt: TGCGCCAGCAGCCAAGACAGATTCACGAATTCACCCCTCCACTTT
clone_size: .; d_call: .; v_call: TRBV5-1; j_call: TRBJ1-2; cdr3_aa: CASSSEGRGWYGYTF; cdr3_nt: TGCGCCAGCAGCTCGGAGGGGAGAGGGTGGTATGGCTACACCTTC
clone_size: .; d_call: .; v_call: TRBV29-1; j_call: TRBJ2-7; cdr3_aa: CSVATATGLHEQYF; cdr3_nt: TGCAGCGTTGCGACAGCCACAGGGCTCCACGAGCAGTACTTC
clone_size: .; d_call: TRBD2; v_call: TRBV4-3; j_call: TRBJ2-2; cdr3_aa: CASSHTSGTGELFF; cdr3_nt: TGCGCCAGCAGCCATACTAGCGGGACCGGGGAGCTGTTTTTT
clone_size: .; d_call: .; v_call: TRBV10-2; j_call: TRBJ2-2; cdr3_aa: CASGGALGTGELFF; cdr3_nt: TGCGCCAGCGGGGGGGCTCTAGGCACCGGGGAGCTGTTTTTT
clone_size: .; d_call: TRBD1; v_call: TRBV5-1; j_call: TRBJ1-2; cdr3_aa: CASSLVPGGGYGYTF; cdr3_nt: TGCGCCAGCAGCTTGGTACCAGGGGGAGGCTATGGCTACACCTTC
clone_size: .; d_call: TRBD1; v_call: TRBV5-1; j_call: TRBJ2-7; cdr3_aa: CASSLQGLNSYEQYF; cdr3_nt: TGCGCCAGCAGCTTACAGGGGTTAAATTCCTACGAGCAGTACTTC
clone_size: .; d_call: .; v_call: TRBV7-2; j_call: TRBJ2-7; cdr3_aa: CASSRRETGTYEQYF; cdr3_nt: TGTGCCAGCAGCAGGCGGGAAACAGGAACCTACGAGCAGTACTTC
clone_size: few; d_call: TRBD1; v_call: TRBV9; j_call: TRBJ2-5; cdr3_aa: CASSGRDREWETQYF; cdr3_nt: TGTGCCAGCAGCGGCCGGGACAGGGAGTGGGAGACCCAGTACTTC
clone_size: .; d_call: TRBD1; v_call: TRBV6-1; j_call: TRBJ2-7; cdr3_aa: CASSELGWTGVVEQYF; cdr3_nt: TGTGCCAGCAGTGAATTGGGCTGGACAGGGGTCGTCGAGCAGTACTTC
clone_size: .; d_call: TRBD1; v_call: TRBV27; j_call: TRBJ2-1; cdr3_aa: CASSFTVLRTGGVYNEQFF; cdr3_nt: TGTGCCAGCAGTTTTACAGTTCTTAGGACAGGGGGAGTCTACAATGAGCAGTTCTTC
clone_size: .; d_call: .; v_call: TRBV27; j_call: TRBJ1-5; cdr3_aa: CASSQTVSNQPQHF; cdr3_nt: TGTGCCAGCAGTCAGACAGTTTCCAATCAGCCCCAGCATTTT
clone_size: .; d_call: .; v_call: TRBV10-3; j_call: TRBJ2-3; cdr3_aa: CAISETMRGVGQGTSWSTDTQYF; cdr3_nt: TGTGCCATCAGTGAGACTATGAGGGGTGTGGGACAAGGGACCTCCTGGAGCACAGATACGCAGTATTTT
clone_size: .; d_call: TRBD1; v_call: TRBV13; j_call: TRBJ1-1; cdr3_aa: CASSPRQGPEAFF; cdr3_nt: TGTGCCAGCAGCCCGAGACAGGGACCTGAAGCTTTCTTT
clone_size: .; d_call: TRBD1; v_call: TRBV5-1; j_call: TRBJ1-1; cdr3_aa: CASRLFQTGDTEAFF; cdr3_nt: TGCGCCAGCAGACTTTTCCAAACAGGGGATACTGAAGCTTTCTTT